This TCR beta chain came from a study of T cell responses to AZD1222 COVID-19 vaccine. Looked up from germline, CDR1 is GTSNPN and CDR2 is SVGIG (reference sequence). The CDR3 runs 13 residues. The ends were cut back, 4 bases at V and 1 base at J, with 10 bases in the middle. Libraries were prepared by immunoSEQ multiplex PCR; TCRdb keeps only in-frame clonotypes and omits some of them. The data show 150,000 to 200,000 clones, approximately 94% seen once. The origin of this receptor is an adult who received the MenACWY meningococcal vaccine as a control. This rearrangement joins TRBV30 to TRBJ1-1; weak D call: TRBD1 (5 bases). The sample was peripheral blood, taken 28 days after the second dose of the MenACWY control vaccine. The CDR3 DNA follows: TGTGCCTGGACCGATGGGGGGAACACTGAAGCTTTCTTT. It translates to CAWTDGGNTEAFF.